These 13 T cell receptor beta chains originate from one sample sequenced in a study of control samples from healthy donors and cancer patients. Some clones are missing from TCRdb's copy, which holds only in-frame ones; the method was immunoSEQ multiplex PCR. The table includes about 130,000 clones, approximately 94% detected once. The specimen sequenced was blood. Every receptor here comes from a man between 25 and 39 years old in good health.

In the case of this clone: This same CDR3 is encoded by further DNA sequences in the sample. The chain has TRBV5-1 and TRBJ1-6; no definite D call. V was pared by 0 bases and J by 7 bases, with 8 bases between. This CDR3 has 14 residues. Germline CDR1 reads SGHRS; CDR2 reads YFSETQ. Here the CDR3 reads CASSLEGGNSPLHF. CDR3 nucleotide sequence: TGCGCCAGCAGCTTGGAGGGTGGGAATTCACCCCTCCACTTT.

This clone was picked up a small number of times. The CDR3 DNA reads TGTGCCAGCAGCAAAGGACGGGCGGGGGCAGGGCAAGAGACCCAGTACTTC. Translated: CASSKGRAGAGQETQYF. The chain joins TRBV21-1 to TRBJ2-5; the D call TRBD2 from the table was never checked on the DNA. TRBV21-1 is listed as a pseudogene. This CDR3 has 17 amino acids.

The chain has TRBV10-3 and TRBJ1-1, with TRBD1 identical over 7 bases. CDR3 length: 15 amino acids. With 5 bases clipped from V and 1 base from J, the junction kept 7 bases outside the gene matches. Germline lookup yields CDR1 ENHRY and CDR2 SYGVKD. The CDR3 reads CAISTHDRANTEAFF. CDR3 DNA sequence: TGTGCCATCAGTACTCATGACAGGGCGAACACTGAAGCTTTCTTT.

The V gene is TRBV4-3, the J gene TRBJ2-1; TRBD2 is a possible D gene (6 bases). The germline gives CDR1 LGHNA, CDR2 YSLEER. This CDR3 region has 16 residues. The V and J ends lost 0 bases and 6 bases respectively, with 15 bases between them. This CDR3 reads CASSQDRAAGGNEQFF. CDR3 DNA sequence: TGCGCCAGCAGCCAAGATCGGGCCGCCGGGGGCAATGAGCAGTTCTTC.

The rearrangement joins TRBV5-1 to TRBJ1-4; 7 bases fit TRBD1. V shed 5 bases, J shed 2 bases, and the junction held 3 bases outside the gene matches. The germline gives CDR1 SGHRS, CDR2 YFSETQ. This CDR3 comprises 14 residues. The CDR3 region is CASRSQGTNEKLFF. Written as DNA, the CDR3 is TGCGCCAGCAGATCACAGGGGACTAATGAAAAACTGTTTTTT.

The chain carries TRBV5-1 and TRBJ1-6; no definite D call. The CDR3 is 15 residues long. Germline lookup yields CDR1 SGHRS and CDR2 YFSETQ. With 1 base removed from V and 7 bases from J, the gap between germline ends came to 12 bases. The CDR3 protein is CASSLSTVSNSPLHF. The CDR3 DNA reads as TGCGCCAGCAGCTTGTCGACCGTCTCCAATTCACCCCTCCACTTT.

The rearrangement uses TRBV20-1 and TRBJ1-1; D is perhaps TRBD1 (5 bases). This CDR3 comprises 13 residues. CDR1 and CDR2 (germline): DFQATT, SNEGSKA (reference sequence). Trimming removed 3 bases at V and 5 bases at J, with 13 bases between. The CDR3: CSASQGTRTEAFF. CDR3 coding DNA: TGCAGTGCTAGTCAGGGCACCAGAACTGAAGCTTTCTTT.

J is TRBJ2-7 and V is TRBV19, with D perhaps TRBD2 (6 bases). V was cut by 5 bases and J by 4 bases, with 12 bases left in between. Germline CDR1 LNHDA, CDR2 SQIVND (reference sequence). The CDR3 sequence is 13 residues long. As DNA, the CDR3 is TGTGCCAGTAGTTTGAAGGGAGGATACGAGCAGTACTTC. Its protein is CASSLKGGYEQYF.

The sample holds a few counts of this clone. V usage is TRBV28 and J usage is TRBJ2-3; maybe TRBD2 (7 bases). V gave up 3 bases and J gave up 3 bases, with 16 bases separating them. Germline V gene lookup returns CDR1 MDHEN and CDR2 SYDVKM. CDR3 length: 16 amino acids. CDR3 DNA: TGTGCCAGCAGTTTGACCGAGGGGGAGGGGACAGATACGCAGTATTTT. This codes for CASSLTEGEGTDTQYF.

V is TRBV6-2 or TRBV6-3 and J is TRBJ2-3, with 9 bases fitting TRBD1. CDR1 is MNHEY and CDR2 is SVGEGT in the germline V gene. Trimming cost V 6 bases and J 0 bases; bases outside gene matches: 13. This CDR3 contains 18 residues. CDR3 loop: CASSLDAGTGTSTDTQYF. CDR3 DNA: TGTGCCAGCAGCCTCGACGCTGGGACAGGGACGAGCACAGATACGCAGTATTTT.

The CDR3: CASSPPVSGNTIYF. For the CDR3, the DNA is TGTGCCAGCTCACCACCCGTCTCTGGAAACACCATATATTTT. The chain combines TRBV18 with TRBJ1-3; D not resolved. CDR1 is KGHSH, CDR2 LQKENI, per germline. V was shortened by 0 bases and J by 0 bases, with 3 bases between the two germline ends. This CDR3 has 14 residues.

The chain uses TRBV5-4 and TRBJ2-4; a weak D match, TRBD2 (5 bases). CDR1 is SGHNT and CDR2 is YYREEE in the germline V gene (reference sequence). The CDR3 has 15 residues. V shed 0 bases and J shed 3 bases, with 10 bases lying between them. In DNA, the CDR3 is TGTGCCAGCAGCTTGGGGGGTGAGGGCAAAAACATTCAGTACTTC. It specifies CASSLGGEGKNIQYF.

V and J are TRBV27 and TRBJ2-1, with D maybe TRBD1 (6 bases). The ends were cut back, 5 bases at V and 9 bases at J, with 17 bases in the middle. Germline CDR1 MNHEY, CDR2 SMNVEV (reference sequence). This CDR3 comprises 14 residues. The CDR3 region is CASSGRYTGSEQFF. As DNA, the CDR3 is TGTGCCAGCAGTGGAAGATATACAGGGTCTGAGCAGTTCTTC.